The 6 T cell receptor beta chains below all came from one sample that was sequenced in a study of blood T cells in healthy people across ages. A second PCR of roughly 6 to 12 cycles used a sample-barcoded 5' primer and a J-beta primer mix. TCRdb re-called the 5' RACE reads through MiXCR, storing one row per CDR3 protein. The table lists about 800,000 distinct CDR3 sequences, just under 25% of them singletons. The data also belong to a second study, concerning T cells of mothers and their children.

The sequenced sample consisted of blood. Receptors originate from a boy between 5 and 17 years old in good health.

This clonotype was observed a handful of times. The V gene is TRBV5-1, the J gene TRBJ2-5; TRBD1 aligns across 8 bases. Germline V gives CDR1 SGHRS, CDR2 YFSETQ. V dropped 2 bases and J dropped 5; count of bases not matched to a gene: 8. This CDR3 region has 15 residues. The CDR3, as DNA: TGCGCCAGCAGCTTACCCAGGGGGCAGGATGAGACCCAGTACTTC. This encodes CASSLPRGQDETQYF.

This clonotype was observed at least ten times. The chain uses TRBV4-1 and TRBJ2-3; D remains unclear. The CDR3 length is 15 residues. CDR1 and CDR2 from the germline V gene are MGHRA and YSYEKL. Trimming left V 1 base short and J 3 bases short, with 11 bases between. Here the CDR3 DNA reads TGCGCCAGCAGCCAAGTACACTCACGAACAGATACGCAGTATTTT. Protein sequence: CASSQVHSRTDTQYF.

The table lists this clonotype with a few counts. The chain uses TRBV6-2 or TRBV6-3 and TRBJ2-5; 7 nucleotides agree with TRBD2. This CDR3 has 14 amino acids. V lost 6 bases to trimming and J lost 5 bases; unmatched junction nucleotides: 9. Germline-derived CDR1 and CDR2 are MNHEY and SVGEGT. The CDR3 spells CASRRTGGLETQYF. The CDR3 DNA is TGTGCCAGCAGGCGGACGGGAGGATTGGAGACCCAGTACTTC.

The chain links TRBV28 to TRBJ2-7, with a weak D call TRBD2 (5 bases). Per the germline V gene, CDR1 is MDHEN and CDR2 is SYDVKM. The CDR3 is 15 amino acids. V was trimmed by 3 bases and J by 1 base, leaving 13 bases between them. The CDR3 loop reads CASSLAGSVSYEQYF. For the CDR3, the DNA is TGTGCCAGCAGTTTGGCGGGTTCGGTTTCCTACGAGCAGTACTTC.

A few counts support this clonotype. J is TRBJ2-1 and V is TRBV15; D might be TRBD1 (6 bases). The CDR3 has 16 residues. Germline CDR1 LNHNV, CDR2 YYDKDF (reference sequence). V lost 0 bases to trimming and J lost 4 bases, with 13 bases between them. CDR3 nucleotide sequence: TGTGCCACCAGCAGAGATCCACAGGGCGATTACAATGAGCAGTTCTTC. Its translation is CATSRDPQGDYNEQFF.

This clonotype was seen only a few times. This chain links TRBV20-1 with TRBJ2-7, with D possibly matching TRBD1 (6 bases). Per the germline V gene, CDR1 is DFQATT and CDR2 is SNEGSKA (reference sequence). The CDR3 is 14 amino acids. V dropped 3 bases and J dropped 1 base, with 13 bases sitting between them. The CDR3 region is CSASGQGQSYEQYF. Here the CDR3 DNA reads TGCAGTGCTAGCGGGCAGGGGCAGTCCTACGAGCAGTACTTC.